These 26 T cell receptor beta chains originate from one sample sequenced in a study of blood T cell repertoires in COVID-19. Measured with immunoSEQ multiplex PCR; TCRdb has only the in-frame clones, and not every one. The table shows about 140,000 clones, with roughly 90% occurring only once. Sequencing was performed on peripheral blood. The receptors originated from a human donor with COVID-19, enrolled during active disease. The donor label of this sample is uncertain.

This clone was counted a single time. The gene calls are TRBV19 and TRBJ1-1; D is perhaps TRBD1 (5 bases). From germline, CDR1 is LNHDA and CDR2 SQIVND (reference sequence). Trimming cost V 5 bases and J 4 bases, with 11 bases left between them. The CDR3 contains 13 residues. For the CDR3, the DNA is TGTGCCAGTAGTCCCCGGGGGTTCACTGAAGCTTTCTTT. Translating gives CASSPRGFTEAFF. Drawing the rest from reference TRBV19 and TRBJ1-1, the complete variable domain is DGGITQSPKYLFRKEGQNVTLSCEQNLNHDAMYWYRQDPGQGLRLIYYSQIVNDFQKGDIAEGYSVSREKKESFPLTVTSAQKNPTAFYLCASSPRGFTEAFFGQGTRLTVV.

CDR3 coding DNA: TGCGCCAGCAGTTTTGTTAGCGGGAGAAGCACAGATACGCAGTATTTT. This encodes CASSFVSGRSTDTQYF. The chain couples TRBV10-1 to TRBJ2-3, with 9 bases lining up with TRBD2. The CDR3 is made up of 16 amino acids. The V gene's germline CDR1 is WNHNN and CDR2 SYGVQD (reference sequence). The ends lost 5 bases at V and 0 bases at J; junction bases unmatched: 6.

The chain links TRBV2 to TRBJ2-3, with 7 nucleotides matching TRBD1. The CDR3 contains 12 residues. Germline V CDR1 and CDR2: SNHLY, FYNNEI. Losses at the gene ends were 6 bases for V and 5 bases for J; bases not matched to a gene: 2. CDR3 in DNA: TGTGCCAGCAGGACAGGGATAGATACGCAGTATTTT. Amino acid sequence: CASRTGIDTQYF.

This CDR3 is CASSQIGQGAREQYF. CDR3 nucleotides: TGTGCCAGCAGCCAAATAGGACAGGGGGCGAGGGAGCAGTACTTC. The rearrangement joins TRBV4-2 to TRBJ2-7; 11 nucleotides agree with TRBD1. V lost 2 bases and J lost 7; bases outside the gene matches: 7. The CDR3 length is 15 residues. Germline V lookup: CDR1 LGHNA, CDR2 YNFKEQ.

V is TRBV3-1 (or the pseudogene TRBV3-2) and J is TRBJ2-6; D possibly corresponds to TRBD1 (5 bases). Germline CDR1 reads LGHDT; CDR2 reads YNNKEL (reference sequence). The ends were cut back, 6 bases at V and 2 bases at J, with 20 bases in the middle. The CDR3 has 18 residues. The CDR3 loop is CASSLPPGRIPGANVLTF. The CDR3 DNA follows: TGTGCCAGCAGTCTTCCCCCAGGGCGAATTCCTGGGGCCAACGTCCTGACTTTC.

The J gene is TRBJ2-7, the V gene TRBV5-1; TRBD2 matches 8 bases. The CDR3 is 14 amino acids. The V and J ends lost 0 bases and 5 bases, in that order; junction bases with no gene match: 4. CDR1 is SGHRS, CDR2 YFSETQ, per germline. CDR3 loop: CASSLAGGAHEQYF. In DNA form, the CDR3 reads TGCGCCAGCAGCTTGGCCGGGGGGGCCCACGAGCAGTACTTC.

The chain joins TRBV28 to TRBJ1-6, with 7 bases matching TRBD1. CDR3 length equals 15 residues. Germline V CDR1 and CDR2: MDHEN, SYDVKM. The V segment lost 3 bases and the J segment 9 bases; nucleotides outside the gene matches: 8. CDR3 sequence (DNA): TGTGCCAGCAGTTTGGACCAGGGGGTTTCTTCACCCCTCCACTTT. Protein: CASSLDQGVSSPLHF.

This chain connects TRBV11-2 to TRBJ2-1, with 7 bases aligning to TRBD1. The CDR3 loop spans 17 amino acids. The V segment lost 1 base and the J segment 0 bases; nucleotides outside the gene matches: 6. Germline loops: CDR1 SGHAT, CDR2 FQNNGV. The CDR3 region has the DNA TGTGCCAGCAGCTTAGGTCGGACAGGAGTCTCCTACAATGAGCAGTTCTTC. Protein sequence: CASSLGRTGVSYNEQFF.

This chain connects TRBV4-2 to TRBJ2-5; 7 nucleotides line up with TRBD1. The CDR3 covers 15 residues. The ends lost 2 bases at V and 4 bases at J; junction bases unmatched: 7. Looked up from germline, CDR1 is LGHNA and CDR2 is YNFKEQ. CDR3 coding DNA: TGTGCCAGCAGCCAACCCGACAGGGTAGTAGAGACCCAGTACTTC. It encodes CASSQPDRVVETQYF.

The V gene is TRBV5-4, the J gene TRBJ2-3; weak D call: TRBD1 (6 bases). The CDR3 spans 15 residues. V was shortened by 1 base and J by 4 bases, with 13 bases between the two germline ends. The V gene's germline CDR1 is SGHNT and CDR2 YYREEE (reference sequence). The chain's CDR3 is CASSLRWQGSDTQYF. In nucleotides, the CDR3 is TGTGCCAGCAGCTTGAGGTGGCAGGGGTCAGATACGCAGTATTTT.

The genes are TRBV6-1 and TRBJ2-3; no clear D. Germline V gives CDR1 MNHNS, CDR2 SASEGT. This CDR3 is built from 15 residues. V lost 3 bases and J 1 base, leaving 11 bases between the germline ends. The CDR3 reads CASSERSFGTDTQYF. CDR3 DNA: TGTGCCAGCAGTGAGAGGTCCTTCGGCACAGATACGCAGTATTTT.

This clone was seen only a few times. The chain is built from TRBV11-2 and TRBJ1-5; no definite D call. The V end lost 3 bases, the J end lost 7 bases, and 10 bases lay between the germline ends. The CDR3 contains 13 residues. The germline gives CDR1 SGHAT, CDR2 FQNNGV. CDR3 coding DNA: TGTGCCAGCAGCTTGTCAGAAACACAGCCCCAGCATTTT. It codes for CASSLSETQPQHF. Supplemented by reference TRBV11-2 and TRBJ1-5, the full variable domain reads EAGVAQSPRYKIIEKRQSVAFWCNPISGHATLYWYQQILGQGPKLLIQFQNNGVVDDSQLPKDRFSAERLKGVDSTLKIQPAKLEDSAVYLCASSLSETQPQHFGDGTRLSIL.

The V gene is TRBV6-5, the J gene TRBJ1-1, with D hard to call. Trimming shortened V by 6 bases and J by 8 bases, and 10 bases separated the two germline ends. CDR1 is MNHEY and CDR2 is SVGAGI in the germline V gene. The CDR3 has 11 residues. The CDR3 nucleotides read TGTGCCAGCAGACCTGAGACAGAAGCTTTCTTT. Amino acid sequence: CASRPETEAFF.

The rearrangement joins TRBV3-1 (or the pseudogene TRBV3-2) to TRBJ1-2, with D possibly being TRBD1 (5 bases). The CDR3 runs 14 residues. Germline V gene lookup returns CDR1 LGHDT and CDR2 YNNKEL (reference sequence). Trimming left V 4 bases short and J 6 bases short, with 15 bases between. For the CDR3, the DNA is TGTGCCAGCAGCCCCCTTGGGGCGCAGGATGGCTACACCTTC. It codes for CASSPLGAQDGYTF.

The chain recombines TRBV9 with TRBJ1-3; D not resolved. Trimming pared 0 bases from V and 8 bases from J, leaving 3 bases between. The CDR3 runs 11 residues. Germline loops: CDR1 SGDLS, CDR2 YYNGEE. The CDR3, as DNA: TGTGCCAGCAGCGTAGGAGACACCATATATTTT. This sequence encodes CASSVGDTIYF.

The genes are TRBV9 and TRBJ1-1, with D unclear. Trimming stripped 4 bases from V and 0 bases from J, with 7 bases between. CDR3 length: 13 residues. CDR1 is SGDLS and CDR2 is YYNGEE in the germline V gene. CDR3 in DNA: TGTGCCAGCAGCCCCCCAGTGAACACTGAAGCTTTCTTT. Protein sequence: CASSPPVNTEAFF.

V usage is TRBV7-6 and J usage is TRBJ2-1; a weak D match, TRBD1 (6 bases). The V gene's germline CDR1 is SGHVS and CDR2 FNYEAQ. This CDR3 has 16 amino acids. V lost 5 bases, J lost 0 bases, and 14 bases lay in between. The CDR3 bases are TGTGCCAGCAGCCCCAAAGTGGGGGCCTCCTACAATGAGCAGTTCTTC. This encodes CASSPKVGASYNEQFF.

This sequence joins TRBV2 and TRBJ2-6, with 7 bases lining up with TRBD1. CDR1 is SNHLY and CDR2 is FYNNEI in the germline V gene. The CDR3 spans 18 residues. J was trimmed by 0 bases and V by 6 bases; bases with no gene match: 11. The CDR3 spells CASSETGQSFSGANVLTF. The CDR3, as DNA: TGTGCCAGCAGCGAAACGGGACAGTCATTCTCTGGGGCCAACGTCCTGACTTTC.

V usage is TRBV6-5 and J usage is TRBJ1-1, with no clear D. V was cut by 10 bases and J by 4 bases, with 13 bases left in between. The CDR3 consists of 12 residues. Germline CDR1 reads MNHEY; CDR2 reads SVGAGI. The CDR3 DNA reads TGTGCCACCCACGACCCGGGCACTGAAGCTTTCTTT. This encodes CATHDPGTEAFF.

The rearrangement joins TRBV10-1 to TRBJ2-7; 8 nucleotides match TRBD1. V shed 3 bases, J shed 0 bases, and the junction held 16 bases outside the gene matches. Germline V gene sequence: CDR1 WNHNN, CDR2 SYGVQD (reference sequence). The CDR3 contains 19 residues. The CDR3 sequence is CASSDGPGSRGTGSYEQYF. CDR3 sequence (DNA): TGCGCCAGCAGTGACGGTCCTGGGTCGCGCGGGACAGGCTCCTACGAGCAGTACTTC.

V usage is TRBV7-9 and J usage is TRBJ1-6; D is possibly TRBD1 (6 bases). The germline CDR1 and CDR2 sequences are SEHNR and FQNEAQ (reference sequence). Trimming removed 1 base at V and 8 bases at J, with 9 bases between. This CDR3 spans 14 amino acids. CDR3 DNA: TGTGCCAGCAGCTTAGGGACAGCGGATTCACCCCTCCACTTT. Protein sequence: CASSLGTADSPLHF.

This chain joins TRBV6-5 and TRBJ2-5; tentatively, D is TRBD2 (6 bases). The V end lost 6 bases, the J end lost 11 bases, and 13 bases lay between the germline ends. This CDR3 is 11 amino acids long. The germline V gene encodes CDR1 MNHEY and CDR2 SVGAGI. The CDR3 spells CASSPGGWQYF. The CDR3 coding sequence is TGTGCCAGCAGCCCCGGAGGGTGGCAGTACTTC.

The chain recombines TRBV7-9 with TRBJ1-1; 10 nucleotides align to TRBD1. The V and J ends lost 5 bases and 4 bases, in that order; junction bases with no gene match: 4. CDR1 and CDR2 (germline): SEHNR, FQNEAQ (reference sequence). The CDR3 spans 14 residues. CDR3 region: CASSEWTGGTEAFF. Here the CDR3 DNA reads TGTGCCAGCAGCGAATGGACAGGGGGCACTGAAGCTTTCTTT.

The chain has TRBV20-1 and TRBJ1-1, with TRBD1 as a possible D gene (6 bases). Between the trimmed V and J ends, which lost 3 bases and 6 bases, there was a span of 20 bases. CDR1 and CDR2 from the germline V gene are DFQATT and SNEGSKA (reference sequence). The CDR3 length is 15 residues. CDR3 in amino acids: CSASGLRGEGAEAFF. The CDR3 DNA reads as TGCAGTGCTAGTGGGTTGAGGGGGGAGGGGGCTGAAGCTTTCTTT.

The chain couples TRBV13 to TRBJ1-2, with 8 positions matching TRBD1. From germline, CDR1 is PRHDT and CDR2 FYEKMQ (reference sequence). The CDR3 consists of 16 residues. V trimming: 4 bases; J trimming: 4 bases; junction bases outside the gene matches: 11. DNA of the CDR3: TGTGCCAGCAGCTCAGGACAGGGCAGGGGACCCTATGGCTACACCTTC. Translating it yields CASSSGQGRGPYGYTF.

As DNA, the CDR3 is TGTGCCAGCAGCTGGAGACAGGGCAAAAATCAGCCCCAGCATTTT. Translating it yields CASSWRQGKNQPQHF. This chain joins TRBV5-6 and TRBJ1-5; 7 bases line up with TRBD1. The trim removed 3 bases at V and 4 bases at J, leaving 7 bases unmatched. This CDR3 is built from 15 residues. Germline loops: CDR1 SGHDT, CDR2 YYEEEE.